Below, one TCR beta chain is given with its context. The antigen is undetermined. The source of the sample is a study of PD-1 blockade in classical Hodgkin lymphoma. Study-wide findings and caveats: The diversity seen at baseline in complete responders resembled that of newly diagnosed patients.

Some clones are missing from TCRdb's copy, which holds only in-frame ones; the method was immunoSEQ multiplex PCR. The profile shows over 20,000 clones, 65% to 80% of them singletons. The sample's time point: cycle 4 day 1 (C4D1), after more than five weeks of nivolumab. Each patient experienced a relapse that followed autologous stem cell transplantation, and brentuximab vedotin exposure varied. The sequence came from a human donor with classical Hodgkin lymphoma. This sample comprised peripheral blood mononuclear cells (PBMCs), obtained before the fourth cycle of nivolumab.

Here the CDR3 DNA reads TGTGCCAGCAGCCCACGAGACCTACCCGGGACTAGTTTAGCAGATACGCAGTATTTT. Its translation: CASSPRDLPGTSLADTQYF. The V gene is TRBV9, the J gene TRBJ2-3; 8 bases line up with TRBD2. Germline V lookup: CDR1 SGDLS, CDR2 YYNGEE. J lost 4 bases, V lost 4 bases, and 20 bases had no gene match. This CDR3 spans 19 amino acids.